These 18 T cell receptor beta chains originate from one sample sequenced in a study of T cell repertoires in cytomegalovirus infection (dated by TCRdb to 2018 to 2020). The data were produced on an Illumina HiSeq 1500. TCRdb reworked the public reads: Q25 trimming with fastp, MiXCR clone assembly, productive beta chains retained. When rows share a CDR3 protein, they turn into one entry using the most common DNA and genes. The sample data list 150,000 or so distinct CDR3 sequences, and about a quarter of these were observed just once. Over 9.5% of the sample is in the top ten clones. The specimen sequenced was PBMCs. The receptors come from a human donor in good health (CMV status not recorded). Some clones in this sample may be carry-over from other donors' samples.

The V call is TRBV28, the J call TRBJ2-1; D not resolved. CDR1 is MDHEN and CDR2 is SYDVKM in the germline V gene. The V and J ends lost 5 bases and 0 bases respectively, with 11 bases between them. The length of the CDR3 is 15 residues. The CDR3 sequence: CASSPRHRSYNEQFF. The CDR3 nucleotides read TGTGCCAGCAGTCCGAGACACCGCTCCTACAATGAGCAGTTCTTC.

This clonotype was observed a handful of times. This sequence joins TRBV7-6 and TRBJ2-7; D is uncertain. The V end was cut by 2 bases, the J end by 2 bases, with 7 bases between. This CDR3 is 13 amino acids long. From germline, CDR1 is SGHVS and CDR2 FNYEAQ. DNA for the CDR3: TGTGCCAGCAGCTTAACCAAAACCTACGAGCAGTACTTC. The encoded protein is CASSLTKTYEQYF.

The J gene is TRBJ2-7, the V gene TRBV11-2; TRBD2 matches 12 bases. This CDR3 contains 16 residues. CDR1 is SGHAT and CDR2 is FQNNGV in the germline V gene. Trimming cost V 4 bases and J 3 bases; bases outside gene matches: 7. CDR3 in amino acids: CASSYRLAGEGYEQYF. In nucleotides, the CDR3 is TGTGCCAGCAGCTATAGACTAGCGGGAGAAGGCTACGAGCAGTACTTC.

Regarding this clonotype: Because the CDR3 is missing its conserved closing phenylalanine or tryptophan, this is likely a read error. The V call is TRBV7-8, the J call TRBJ1-2; possible D gene TRBD1, 5 bases. Germline CDR1 SGHVS, CDR2 FQNEAQ. The CDR3 contains 13 residues. The ends were cut back, 3 bases at V and 4 bases at J, with 9 bases in the middle. The CDR3 DNA reads TGTGCCAGCAGCTTCAGCCAGGGCTATGGCTACACCTCC. Its protein product is CASSFSQGYGYTS.

In this sample, this clonotype turned up a few times. The rearrangement uses TRBV7-9 and TRBJ2-4, with TRBD1 identical over 7 bases. The V gene end was trimmed by 2 bases and the J gene end by 5 bases; junction bases not matched to a gene: 9. Germline-derived CDR1 and CDR2 are SEHNR and FQNEAQ (reference sequence). The CDR3 contains 16 residues. The DNA of the CDR3 is TGTGCCAGCAGCTTAATACAGGGGCCCGGAGAAAACATTCAGTACTTC. Translating it yields CASSLIQGPGENIQYF. The entire variable domain, with the rest obtained from reference TRBV7-9 and TRBJ2-4, is as follows: DTGVSQNPRHKITKRGQNVTFRCDPISEHNRLYWYRQTLGQGPEFLTYFQNEAQLEKSRLLSDRFSAERPKGSFSTLEIQRTEQGDSAMYLCASSLIQGPGENIQYFGAGTRLSVL.

This clonotype was observed at least ten times. The chain is built from TRBV7-8 and TRBJ1-1; 11 nucleotides match TRBD1. Trimming cost V 3 bases and J 4 bases; bases outside gene matches: 4. The CDR3 totals 15 residues. Germline CDR1 is SGHVS and CDR2 is FQNEAQ. The CDR3 DNA follows: TGTGCCAGCAGCTTCGGACAGGGGGCGACCACTGAAGCTTTCTTT. It is translated as CASSFGQGATTEAFF. The whole variable domain, filled in from reference TRBV7-8 and TRBJ1-1, reads GAGVSQSPRYKVAKRGQDVALRCDPISGHVSLFWYQQALGQGPEFLTYFQNEAQLDKSGLPSDRFFAERPEGSVSTLKIQRTQQEDSAVYLCASSFGQGATTEAFFGQGTRLTVV.

This clonotype came up many times. This rearrangement joins TRBV7-8 to TRBJ2-1, with 15 positions matching TRBD2. J was trimmed by 6 bases and V by 4 bases; bases with no gene match: 4. Germline V gene data show CDR1 as SGHVS and CDR2 as FQNEAQ. The CDR3 contains 16 residues. The CDR3 loop is CASSWTSGGAPNEQFF. The CDR3 bases are TGTGCCAGCAGCTGGACTAGCGGGGGGGCCCCCAATGAGCAGTTCTTC.

This clonotype was seen a handful of times. This chain links TRBV6-5 with TRBJ1-2; the D gene is possibly TRBD1 (5 bases). Looked up from germline, CDR1 is MNHEY and CDR2 is SVGAGI. The CDR3 covers 15 residues. The V end was cut by 4 bases, the J end by 8 bases, with 20 bases between. CDR3 sequence: CASSFQGGAEYGYTF. The CDR3 region has the DNA TGTGCCAGCAGTTTCCAGGGTGGAGCCGAGTACGGCTACACCTTC.

This clonotype is a singleton in its sample. CDR3 coding DNA: TGTGCCAGCTCAAACATAGGAGACAGGGGTGAGACCCAGTACTTC. Translating gives CASSNIGDRGETQYF. This chain connects TRBV18 to TRBJ2-5, with 8 bases identical to TRBD1. The V gene's germline CDR1 is KGHSH and CDR2 LQKENI. Trimming cost V 5 bases and J 5 bases; bases outside gene matches: 10. CDR3 size: 15 residues.

This clonotype showed up just once. The gene calls are TRBV20-1 and TRBJ2-3; perhaps D is TRBD1 or TRBD2 (5 bases each). Germline CDR1 reads DFQATT; CDR2 reads SNEGSKA (reference sequence). V was trimmed by 5 bases and J by 0 bases, leaving 9 bases between them. This CDR3 has 13 amino acids. The CDR3 here is CSAPRDSTDTQYF. The CDR3 DNA reads as TGCAGTGCTCCCCGGGACAGCACAGATACGCAGTATTTT.

This clonotype was seen repeatedly, ten times or more. The V and J genes are TRBV7-9 and TRBJ2-5; TRBD2 aligns across 11 bases. CDR1 and CDR2 from the germline V gene are SEHNR and FQNEAQ (reference sequence). This CDR3 is 16 amino acids long. Germline trimming cut 5 bases from V and 5 bases from J; bases unmatched to any gene: 10. CDR3 protein: CASSPQLAGDPETQYF. Written as DNA, the CDR3 is TGTGCCAGCAGCCCACAACTAGCGGGGGATCCGGAGACCCAGTACTTC.

The chain links TRBV2 to TRBJ2-5; tentatively, D is TRBD2 (7 bases). This CDR3 has 17 residues. CDR1 and CDR2 from the germline V gene are SNHLY and FYNNEI. Trimming pared 6 bases from V and 1 base from J, leaving 21 bases between. This CDR3 reads CASRGGGILSAQETQYF. The CDR3 nucleotides read TGTGCCAGCAGGGGAGGGGGGATACTAAGTGCCCAAGAGACCCAGTACTTC.

There are a few counts of this clonotype. The chain has TRBV6-5 and TRBJ1-1; D is undetermined. This CDR3 is built from 15 residues. Germline CDR1 MNHEY, CDR2 SVGAGI. Trimming cost V 6 bases and J 1 base, with 15 bases left between them. This CDR3 is CASRSHTKGNTEAFF. In DNA form, the CDR3 reads TGTGCCAGCAGATCTCATACCAAGGGGAACACTGAAGCTTTCTTT.

This clonotype was found once. A much larger clone differs by one base, so this may be a read error. The V and J genes are TRBV7-8 and TRBJ2-1; TRBD1 matches at 7 bases. CDR3 size: 16 residues. In germline, CDR1 is SGHVS, CDR2 FQNEAQ. CDR3 amino acids: CASGLERDSYYNEQFF. CDR3 sequence (DNA): TGTGCCAGCGGCTTAGAAAGGGACAGTTACTACAATGAGCAGTTCTTC.

CDR3: CSVEQGGTEAFF. The CDR3, as DNA: TGCAGCGTGGAACAGGGAGGCACTGAAGCTTTCTTT. V gene TRBV29-1 combines with J gene TRBJ1-1; a weak D match, TRBD1 (6 bases). The V gene's germline CDR1 is SQVTM and CDR2 ANQGSEA. The CDR3 has 12 residues. Trimming stripped 6 bases from V and 4 bases from J, with 12 bases between.

This clonotype occurred many times. This chain joins TRBV6-2 or TRBV6-3 and TRBJ2-1; 10 bases match TRBD1. Trimming removed 1 base from V and 5 bases from J; junction bases left unmatched: 8. This CDR3 is 17 amino acids long. Germline V lookup: CDR1 MNHEY, CDR2 SVGEGT. CDR3 nucleotides: TGTGCCAGCAGTTACTTGATGGGACAGGGGTACGACAATGAGCAGTTCTTC. As protein: CASSYLMGQGYDNEQFF.

This chain uses TRBV7-9 with TRBJ1-4, with a tentative D call TRBD1 (5 bases). V gave up 5 bases and J gave up 7 bases, with 20 bases separating them. Germline CDR1 SEHNR, CDR2 FQNEAQ (reference sequence). This CDR3 region has 16 residues. For the CDR3, the DNA is TGTGCCAGCAGCCCCGGGACTTCTCTGACGGGTGAAAAACTGTTTTTT. Its translation is CASSPGTSLTGEKLFF.

This clonotype was recorded at least ten times. V usage is TRBV19 and J usage is TRBJ1-1; no clear D. CDR1 and CDR2 (germline): LNHDA, SQIVND (reference sequence). CDR3 length equals 15 residues. The V and J ends lost 5 bases and 3 bases respectively, with 16 bases between them. CDR3 loop: CASSGGSQLHTEAFF. The CDR3, as DNA: TGTGCCAGTAGTGGCGGTTCTCAATTACACACTGAAGCTTTCTTT.